These 16 T cell receptor beta chains came from one sample sequenced in a study of shared clonotypes between healthy human individuals. Using immunoSEQ multiplex PCR, the repertoire was profiled, and TCRdb retains in-frame clones only, with some absent. The sample shows 800,000 or so clones, just over 95% of them seen only once. CD45RO-negative, CCR7-positively selected cells formed the naive CD8 fraction, excluding terminally differentiated effector memory CD45RA+ cells. Sequencing was carried out using naive CD8+ T cells sorted from blood. The receptors originated from a man younger than 40 in good health.

This chain connects TRBV9 to TRBJ2-1; TRBD2 matches 11 bases. Trimming removed 3 bases from V and 5 bases from J; junction bases left unmatched: 7. Germline-derived CDR1 and CDR2 are SGDLS and YYNGEE. The length of the CDR3 is 16 residues. CDR3 nucleotides: TGTGCCAGCAGCGCGGTAGCGGGAGGGGGTAACAATGAGCAGTTCTTC. It specifies CASSAVAGGGNNEQFF.

V usage is TRBV27 and J usage is TRBJ2-1, with D possibly matching TRBD1 (6 bases). Trimming shortened V by 5 bases and J by 9 bases, and 14 bases separated the two germline ends. Germline CDR1 is MNHEY and CDR2 is SMNVEV (reference sequence). CDR3 length: 13 residues. The CDR3 DNA follows: TGTGCCAGCAGTCAGGGGCTTTTGGGTGAGCAGTTCTTC. Translated: CASSQGLLGEQFF.

The chain carries TRBV9 and TRBJ1-2, with 7 positions matching TRBD1. J gave up 4 bases and V 6 bases, and 0 bases lay outside the gene matches. Germline CDR1 is SGDLS and CDR2 is YYNGEE. The CDR3 consists of 11 residues. This CDR3 is CASNRGYGYTF. Written as DNA, the CDR3 is TGTGCCAGCAACAGGGGCTATGGCTACACCTTC.

This sequence joins TRBV27 and TRBJ2-3, with a possible D match to TRBD2 (5 bases). This CDR3 has 13 residues. Germline CDR1 reads MNHEY; CDR2 reads SMNVEV (reference sequence). V lost 1 base and J lost 6, with 8 bases in between. CDR3 loop: CASSLYGEDTQYF. Written as DNA, the CDR3 is TGTGCCAGCAGTTTATATGGGGAGGATACGCAGTATTTT.

V and J are TRBV5-1 and TRBJ2-3, with a weak D call TRBD2 (6 bases). Per the germline V gene, CDR1 is SGHRS and CDR2 is YFSETQ. This CDR3 is built from 15 residues. The V gene lost 4 bases and the J gene lost 6 bases, with 18 bases spanning the gap. The CDR3 here is CASSPAAPGTDTQYF. The DNA of the CDR3 is TGCGCCAGCAGCCCAGCGGCTCCTGGGACTGATACGCAGTATTTT.

This chain connects TRBV5-1 to TRBJ1-4; TRBD1 matches at 8 bases. The CDR3 length is 15 residues. Germline assignment: CDR1 SGHRS and CDR2 YFSETQ. V dropped 3 bases and J dropped 1; count of bases not matched to a gene: 2. CDR3 residues: CASSYGQGTNEKLFF. CDR3 sequence (DNA): TGCGCCAGCAGCTACGGACAGGGAACTAATGAAAAACTGTTTTTT.

The chain has TRBV4-1 and TRBJ2-1; D remains ambiguous. The V and J ends lost 0 bases and 4 bases respectively, with 10 bases between them. This CDR3 has 15 residues. Germline values: CDR1 MGHRA, CDR2 YSYEKL. The CDR3, as DNA: TGCGCCAGCAGCCAAGATCTTGACGGGTACAATGAGCAGTTCTTC. Its protein is CASSQDLDGYNEQFF.

This chain uses TRBV7-9 with TRBJ1-5, with no clear D. V was pared by 1 base and J by 0 bases, with 10 bases between. CDR1 and CDR2 from the germline V gene are SEHNR and FQNEAQ (reference sequence). The CDR3 runs to 16 residues. The CDR3 protein is CASSLGRVNSNQPQHF. CDR3 DNA sequence: TGTGCCAGCAGCTTAGGGAGGGTTAATAGCAATCAGCCCCAGCATTTT.

The chain combines TRBV5-5 with TRBJ2-7; D ambiguous. The germline V and J ends were trimmed by 0 bases and 4 bases, with 8 bases remaining between them. CDR1 and CDR2 (germline): SGHKS, YYEKEE (reference sequence). The CDR3 has 13 amino acids. CDR3 nucleotides: TGTGCCAGCAGCTTGGAAGCCCATTACGAGCAGTACTTC. Its protein product is CASSLEAHYEQYF.

CDR3 amino acids: CASSGTSGAYEQYF. The CDR3 DNA follows: TGTGCCAGCAGCGGGACTAGCGGGGCCTACGAGCAGTACTTC. The chain employs TRBV9 and TRBJ2-7, with 12 positions matching TRBD2. Germline trimming cut 3 bases from V and 2 bases from J; bases unmatched to any gene: 0. CDR3 length equals 14 residues. Looked up from germline, CDR1 is SGDLS and CDR2 is YYNGEE. The whole variable domain, remainder taken from reference TRBV9 and TRBJ2-7, is DSGVTQTPKHLITATGQRVTLRCSPRSGDLSVYWYQQSLDQGLQFLIQYYNGEERAKGNILERFSAQQFPDLHSELNLSSLELGDSALYFCASSGTSGAYEQYFGPGTRLTVT.

This chain links TRBV4-2 with TRBJ2-7, with 10 bases that match TRBD1. Germline loops: CDR1 LGHNA, CDR2 YNFKEQ. The CDR3 runs 17 residues. V trimming: 4 bases; J trimming: 4 bases; junction bases outside the gene matches: 13. CDR3 sequence (DNA): TGTGCCAGCAGCCCGCACACGATGGACAGGGGGTATTACGAGCAGTACTTC. Amino acids: CASSPHTMDRGYYEQYF.

The V and J genes are TRBV2 and TRBJ2-1; TRBD2 aligns across 14 bases. V was pared by 6 bases and J by 9 bases, with 10 bases of the junction left unmatched. The CDR3 covers 16 residues. Germline-derived CDR1 and CDR2 are SNHLY and FYNNEI. CDR3 nucleotides: TGTGCCAGCAGCTACGGACTAGCGGGAGGTGTCAGTGAGCAGTTCTTC. Translation: CASSYGLAGGVSEQFF.

The V call is TRBV7-9, the J call TRBJ2-3; weak D call: TRBD2 (6 bases). Germline V gene lookup returns CDR1 SEHNR and CDR2 FQNEAQ (reference sequence). The CDR3 totals 13 residues. Deletions cut 5 bases from V and 11 bases from J, with 17 bases between. The CDR3 here is CASSHPWREVQYF. Here the CDR3 DNA reads TGTGCCAGCAGCCACCCGTGGCGGGAAGTGCAGTATTTT.

This clone was observed once. This chain joins TRBV11-2 and TRBJ2-7, with no clear D. Germline V gene data show CDR1 as SGHAT and CDR2 as FQNNGV. The CDR3 is 14 amino acids. The ends were cut back, 5 bases at V and 6 bases at J, with 17 bases in the middle. The CDR3 region has the DNA TGTGCCAGCAGCCTCGAGGCAGACACGGGCGAGCAGTACTTC. Amino acid sequence: CASSLEADTGEQYF. Full variable domain (outside the CDR3, taken from reference TRBV11-2 and TRBJ2-7): EAGVAQSPRYKIIEKRQSVAFWCNPISGHATLYWYQQILGQGPKLLIQFQNNGVVDDSQLPKDRFSAERLKGVDSTLKIQPAKLEDSAVYLCASSLEADTGEQYFGPGTRLTVT.

The chain uses TRBV5-5 and TRBJ2-3; D is ambiguous. This CDR3 spans 15 amino acids. Germline values: CDR1 SGHKS, CDR2 YYEKEE (reference sequence). V was pared by 0 bases and J by 2 bases, with 10 bases between. CDR3 coding DNA: TGTGCCAGCAGCTTGGATGGAACCTACACAGATACGCAGTATTTT. Translating gives CASSLDGTYTDTQYF. The variable domain in full, completed from reference TRBV5-5 and TRBJ2-3, reads DAGVTQSPTHLIKTRGQQVTLRCSPISGHKSVSWYQQVLGQGPQFIFQYYEKEERGRGNFPDRFSARQFPNYSSELNVNALLLGDSALYLCASSLDGTYTDTQYFGPGTRLTVL.

The CDR3 region is CASSSQDRVYEQYF. The CDR3 DNA reads TGTGCCAGCAGCTCCCAAGACAGGGTCTACGAGCAGTACTTC. The chain recombines TRBV5-4 with TRBJ2-7; 7 nucleotides align to TRBD1. Trimming removed 3 bases from V and 3 bases from J; junction bases left unmatched: 6. Germline loops: CDR1 SGHNT, CDR2 YYREEE (reference sequence). The CDR3 length is 14 residues.